This T cell receptor beta chain was sequenced in a study of breast tumors, draining lymph nodes, adjacent tissues. General observations from the study: Data only fit, rather than demonstrated, lymph node origin of most tumor T cells.

Breast cancer patients provided tissue from their axillary draining lymph nodes. TCRdb fed the multiplex PCR reads into MiXCR, producing one record per CDR3 protein. The profile shows 150,000 to 250,000 distinct CDR3 sequences, around 29% of them singletons. Germline CDR1 is DFQATT and CDR2 is SNEGSKA (reference sequence). CDR3 length equals 18 residues. V shed 0 bases, J shed 2 bases, and the junction held 11 bases outside the gene matches. Many counts were recorded for this clonotype. What it recognizes is unknown. The TCR comes from a female donor with breast cancer. Some clones in this sample may be carry-over from other donors' samples. The J gene is TRBJ2-1, the V gene TRBV20-1, with 9 bases that match TRBD2. Sequencing used axillary lymph node tissue. The CDR3 nucleotides read TGCAGTGCTAGAGACTCCCCCGGGGCTAGCGGGACCTACAATGAGCAGTTCTTC. Protein product: CSARDSPGASGTYNEQFF.